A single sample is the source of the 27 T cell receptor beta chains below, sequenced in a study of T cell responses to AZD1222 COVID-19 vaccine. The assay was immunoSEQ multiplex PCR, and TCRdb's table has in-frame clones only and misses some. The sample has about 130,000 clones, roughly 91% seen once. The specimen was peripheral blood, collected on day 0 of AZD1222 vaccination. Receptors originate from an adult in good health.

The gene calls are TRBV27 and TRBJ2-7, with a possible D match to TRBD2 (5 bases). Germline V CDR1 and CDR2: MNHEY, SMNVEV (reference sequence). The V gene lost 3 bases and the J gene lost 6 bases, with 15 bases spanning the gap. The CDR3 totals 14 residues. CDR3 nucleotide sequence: TGTGCCAGCAGTTTCTCCCCGGGATATCTCGAGCAGTACTTC. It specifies CASSFSPGYLEQYF.

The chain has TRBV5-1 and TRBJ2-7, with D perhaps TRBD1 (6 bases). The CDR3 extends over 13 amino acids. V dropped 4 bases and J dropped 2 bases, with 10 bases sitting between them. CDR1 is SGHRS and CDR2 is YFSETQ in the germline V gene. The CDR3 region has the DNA TGCGCCAGCAGCCCCACAGGGACCTACGAGCAGTACTTC. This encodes CASSPTGTYEQYF.

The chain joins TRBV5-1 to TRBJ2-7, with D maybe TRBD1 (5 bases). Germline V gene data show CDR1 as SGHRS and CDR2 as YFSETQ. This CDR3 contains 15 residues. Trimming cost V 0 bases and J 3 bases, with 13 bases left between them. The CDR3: CASSLGGVGNYEQYF. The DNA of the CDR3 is TGCGCCAGCAGCTTGGGGGGCGTGGGTAACTACGAGCAGTACTTC.

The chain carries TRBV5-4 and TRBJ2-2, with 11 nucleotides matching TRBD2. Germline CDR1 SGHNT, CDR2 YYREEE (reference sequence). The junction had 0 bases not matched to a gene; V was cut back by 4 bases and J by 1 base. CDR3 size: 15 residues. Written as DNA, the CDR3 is TGTGCCAGCAGCGGGACTAGCGGGAACACCGGGGAGCTGTTTTTT. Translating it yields CASSGTSGNTGELFF.

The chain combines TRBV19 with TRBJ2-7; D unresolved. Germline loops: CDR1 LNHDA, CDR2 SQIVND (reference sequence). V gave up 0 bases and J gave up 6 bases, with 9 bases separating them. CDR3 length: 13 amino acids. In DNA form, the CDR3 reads TGTGCCAGTAGTATAGATCAGGTTGGCGAGCAGTACTTC. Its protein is CASSIDQVGEQYF.

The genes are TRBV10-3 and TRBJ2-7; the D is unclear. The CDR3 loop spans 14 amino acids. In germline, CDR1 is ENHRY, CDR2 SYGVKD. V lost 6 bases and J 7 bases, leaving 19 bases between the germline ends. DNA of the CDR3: TGTGCCATCAGCGCCCGTAGCTGGACGAGTGAGCAGTACTTC. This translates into CAISARSWTSEQYF.

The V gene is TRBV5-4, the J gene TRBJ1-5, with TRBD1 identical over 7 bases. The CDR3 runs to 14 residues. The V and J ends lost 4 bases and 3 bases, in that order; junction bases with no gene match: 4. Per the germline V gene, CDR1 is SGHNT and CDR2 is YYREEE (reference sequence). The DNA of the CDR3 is TGTGCCAGCAGCCGGACAGGCGACAATCAGCCCCAGCATTTT. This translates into CASSRTGDNQPQHF.

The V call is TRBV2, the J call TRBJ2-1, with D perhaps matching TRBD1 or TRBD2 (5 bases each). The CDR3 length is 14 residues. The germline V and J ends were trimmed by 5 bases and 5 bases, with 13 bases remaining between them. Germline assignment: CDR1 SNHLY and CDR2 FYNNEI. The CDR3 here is CASSPGRGHNEQFF. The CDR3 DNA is TGTGCCAGCAGTCCCGGCCGGGGCCACAATGAGCAGTTCTTC. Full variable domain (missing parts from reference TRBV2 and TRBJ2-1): EPEVTQTPSHQVTQMGQEVILRCVPISNHLYFYWYRQILGQKVEFLVSFYNNEISEKSEIFDDQFSVERPDGSNFTLKIRSTKLEDSAMYFCASSPGRGHNEQFFGPGTRLTVL.

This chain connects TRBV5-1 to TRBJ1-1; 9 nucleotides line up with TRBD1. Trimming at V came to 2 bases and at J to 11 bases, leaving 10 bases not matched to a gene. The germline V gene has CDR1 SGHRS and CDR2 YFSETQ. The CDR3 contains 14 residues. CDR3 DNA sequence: TGCGCCAGCAGCTTAAAGGTGACAGGGGGTGAGGCTTTCTTT. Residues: CASSLKVTGGEAFF.

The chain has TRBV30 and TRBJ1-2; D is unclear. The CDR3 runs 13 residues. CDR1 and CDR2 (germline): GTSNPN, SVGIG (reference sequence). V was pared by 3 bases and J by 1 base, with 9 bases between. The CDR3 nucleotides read TGTGCCTGGAGCCCCACAGATAACTATGGCTACACCTTC. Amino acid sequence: CAWSPTDNYGYTF.

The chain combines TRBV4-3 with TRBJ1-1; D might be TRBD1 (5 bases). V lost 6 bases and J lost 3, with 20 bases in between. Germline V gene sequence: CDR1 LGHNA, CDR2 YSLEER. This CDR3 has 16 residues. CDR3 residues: CASSPTRGTLDTEAFF. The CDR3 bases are TGCGCCAGCAGTCCCACCCGGGGGACGCTAGACACTGAAGCTTTCTTT.

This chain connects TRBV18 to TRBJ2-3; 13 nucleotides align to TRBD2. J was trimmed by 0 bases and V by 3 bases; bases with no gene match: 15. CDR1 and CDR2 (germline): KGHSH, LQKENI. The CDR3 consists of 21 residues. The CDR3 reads CASSPNAGLAGTTLSTDTQYF. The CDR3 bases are TGTGCCAGCTCACCGAACGCGGGACTAGCGGGAACCACACTTAGCACAGATACGCAGTATTTT.

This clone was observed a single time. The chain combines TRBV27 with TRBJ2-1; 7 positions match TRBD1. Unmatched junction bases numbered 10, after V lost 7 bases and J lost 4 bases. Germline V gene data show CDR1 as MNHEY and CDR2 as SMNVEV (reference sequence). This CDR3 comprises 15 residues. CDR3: CASTTGDPGYNEQFF. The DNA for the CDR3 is TGTGCCAGCACCACAGGGGACCCTGGTTACAATGAGCAGTTCTTC.

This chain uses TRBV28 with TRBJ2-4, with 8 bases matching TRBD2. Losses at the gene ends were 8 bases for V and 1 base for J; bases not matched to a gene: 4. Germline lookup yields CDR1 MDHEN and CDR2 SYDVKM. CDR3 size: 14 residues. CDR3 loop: CASLPGGAKNIQYF. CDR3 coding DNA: TGTGCCAGCCTCCCGGGGGGGGCCAAAAACATTCAGTACTTC.

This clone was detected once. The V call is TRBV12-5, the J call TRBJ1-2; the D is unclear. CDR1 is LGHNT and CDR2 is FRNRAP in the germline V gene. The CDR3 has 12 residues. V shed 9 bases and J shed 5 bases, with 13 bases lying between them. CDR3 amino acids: CASSLTGYGYTF. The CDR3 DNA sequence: TGTGCTAGCAGTCTGACGGGTTATGGCTACACCTTC.

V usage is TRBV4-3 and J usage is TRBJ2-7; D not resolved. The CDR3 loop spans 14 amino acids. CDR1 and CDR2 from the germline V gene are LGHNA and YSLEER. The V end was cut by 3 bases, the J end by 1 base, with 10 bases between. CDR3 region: CASSQGSGSYEQYF. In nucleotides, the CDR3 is TGCGCCAGCAGCCAGGGCTCAGGTTCCTACGAGCAGTACTTC.

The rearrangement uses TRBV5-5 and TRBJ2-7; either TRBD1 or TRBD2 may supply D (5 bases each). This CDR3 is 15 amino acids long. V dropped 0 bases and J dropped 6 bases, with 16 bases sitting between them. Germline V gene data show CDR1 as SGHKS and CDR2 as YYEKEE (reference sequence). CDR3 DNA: TGTGCCAGCAGCTTGGCGGGGACGAAAAGGGCCGAGCAGTACTTC. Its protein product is CASSLAGTKRAEQYF.

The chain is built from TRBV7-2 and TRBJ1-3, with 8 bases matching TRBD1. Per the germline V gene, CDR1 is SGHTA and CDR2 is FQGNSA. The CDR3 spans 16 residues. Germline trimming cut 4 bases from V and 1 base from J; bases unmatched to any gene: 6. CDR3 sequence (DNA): TGTGCCAGCAGCTGGGGGGGACAGGAGTCTGGAAACACCATATATTTT. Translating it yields CASSWGGQESGNTIYF.

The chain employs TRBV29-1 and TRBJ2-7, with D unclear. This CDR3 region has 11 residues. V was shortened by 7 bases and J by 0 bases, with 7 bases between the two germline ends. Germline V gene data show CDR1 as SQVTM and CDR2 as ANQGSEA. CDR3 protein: CSAAASYEQYF. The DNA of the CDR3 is TGCAGCGCCGCGGCCTCCTACGAGCAGTACTTC.

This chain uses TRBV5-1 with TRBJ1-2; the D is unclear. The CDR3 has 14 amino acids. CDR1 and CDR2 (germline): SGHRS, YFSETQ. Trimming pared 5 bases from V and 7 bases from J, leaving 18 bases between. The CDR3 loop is CASRLRWEVSGYTF. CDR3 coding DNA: TGCGCCAGCAGGCTTAGGTGGGAGGTTAGTGGCTACACCTTC.

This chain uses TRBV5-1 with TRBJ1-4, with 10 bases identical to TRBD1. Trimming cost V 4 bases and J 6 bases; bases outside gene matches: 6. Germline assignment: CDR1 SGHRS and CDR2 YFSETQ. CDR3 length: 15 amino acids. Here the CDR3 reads CASSVMGTGDEKLFF. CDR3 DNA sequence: TGCGCCAGCAGCGTAATGGGGACAGGGGATGAAAAACTGTTTTTT.

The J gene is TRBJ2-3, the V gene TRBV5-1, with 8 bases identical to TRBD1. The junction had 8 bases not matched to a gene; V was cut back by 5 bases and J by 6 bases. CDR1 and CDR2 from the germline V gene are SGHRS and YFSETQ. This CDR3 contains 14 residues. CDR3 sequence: CASSLTGVGDTQYF. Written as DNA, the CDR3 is TGCGCCAGCAGTTTGACAGGGGTTGGGGATACGCAGTATTTT.

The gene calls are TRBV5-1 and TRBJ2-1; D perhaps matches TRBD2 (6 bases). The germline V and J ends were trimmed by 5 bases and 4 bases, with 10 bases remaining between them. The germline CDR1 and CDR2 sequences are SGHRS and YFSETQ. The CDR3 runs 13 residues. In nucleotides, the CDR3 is TGCGCCAGCAGTAGCGGAACATACAATGAGCAGTTCTTC. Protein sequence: CASSSGTYNEQFF.

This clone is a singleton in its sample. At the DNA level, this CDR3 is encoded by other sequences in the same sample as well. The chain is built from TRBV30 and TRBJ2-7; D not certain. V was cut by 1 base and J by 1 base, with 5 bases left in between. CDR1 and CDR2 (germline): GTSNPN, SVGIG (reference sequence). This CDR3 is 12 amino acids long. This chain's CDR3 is CAWSGGSYEQYF. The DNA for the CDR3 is TGTGCCTGGAGTGGCGGATCCTACGAGCAGTACTTC.

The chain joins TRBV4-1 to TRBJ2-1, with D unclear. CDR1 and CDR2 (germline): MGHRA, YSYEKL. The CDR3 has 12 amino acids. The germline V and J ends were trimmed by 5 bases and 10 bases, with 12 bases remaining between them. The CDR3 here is CASSSAWSEQFF. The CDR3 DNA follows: TGCGCCAGCAGCTCCGCCTGGTCCGAGCAGTTCTTC.

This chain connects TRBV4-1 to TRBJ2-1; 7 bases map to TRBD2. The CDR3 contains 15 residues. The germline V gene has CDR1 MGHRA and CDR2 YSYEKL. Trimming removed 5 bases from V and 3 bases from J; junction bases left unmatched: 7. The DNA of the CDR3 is TGCGCCAGCAGCTTAAGCAGCGGGATCTACAATGAGCAGTTCTTC. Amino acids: CASSLSSGIYNEQFF.

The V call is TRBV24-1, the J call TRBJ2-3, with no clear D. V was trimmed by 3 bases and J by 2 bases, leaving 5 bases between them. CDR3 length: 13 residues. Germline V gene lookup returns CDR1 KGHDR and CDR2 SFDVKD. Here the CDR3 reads CATSDGDTDTQYF. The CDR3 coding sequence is TGTGCCACCAGTGATGGTGACACAGATACGCAGTATTTT.